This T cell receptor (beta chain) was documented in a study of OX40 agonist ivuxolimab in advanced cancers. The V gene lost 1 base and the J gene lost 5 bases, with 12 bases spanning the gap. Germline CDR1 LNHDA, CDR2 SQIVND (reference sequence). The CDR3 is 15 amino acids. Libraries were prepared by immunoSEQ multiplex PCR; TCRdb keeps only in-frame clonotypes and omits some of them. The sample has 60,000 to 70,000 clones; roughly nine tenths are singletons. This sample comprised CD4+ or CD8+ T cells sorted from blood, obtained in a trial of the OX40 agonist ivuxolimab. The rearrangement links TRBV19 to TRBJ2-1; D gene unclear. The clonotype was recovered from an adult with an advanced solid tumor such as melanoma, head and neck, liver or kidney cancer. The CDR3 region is CASSIVGRSNNEQFF. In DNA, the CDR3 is TGTGCCAGTAGTATAGTAGGTCGCAGCAACAATGAGCAGTTCTTC.